Included here is one T cell receptor (beta chain) sequence, with context. No antigen is known for it. Next came a second PCR, run for about 6 to 12 cycles, which used a sample-barcoded 5' primer along with a J-beta primer mix. Researchers report that a template-switch adaptor with 12 random nucleotides tagged each cDNA molecule. TCRdb recomputed calls from the 5' RACE reads with MiXCR, one row per CDR3 protein. The table has about 1.1 million distinct CDR3 sequences, less than 45% seen once. The data are from a study of blood T cells in healthy people across ages. Study summary: Researchers report that template switching captured about one barcoded beta molecule per two T cells.

Study-wide findings and caveats: Percentage of naive T cells showed a strong correlation with TCR beta diversity.

Donors gave around 10 milliliters of peripheral blood apiece. V dropped 4 bases and J dropped 0 bases, with 9 bases sitting between them. There are 15 residues in the CDR3. Looked up from germline, CDR1 is SEHNR and CDR2 is FQNEAQ (reference sequence). The specimen sequenced was blood. The genes are TRBV7-9 and TRBJ2-2; unclear D gene. This sequence was found in a man aged 18 to 35 in good health. The CDR3 sequence: CASSSALANTGELFF. Written as DNA, the CDR3 is TGTGCCAGCAGCTCGGCCCTAGCGAACACCGGGGAGCTGTTTTTT.